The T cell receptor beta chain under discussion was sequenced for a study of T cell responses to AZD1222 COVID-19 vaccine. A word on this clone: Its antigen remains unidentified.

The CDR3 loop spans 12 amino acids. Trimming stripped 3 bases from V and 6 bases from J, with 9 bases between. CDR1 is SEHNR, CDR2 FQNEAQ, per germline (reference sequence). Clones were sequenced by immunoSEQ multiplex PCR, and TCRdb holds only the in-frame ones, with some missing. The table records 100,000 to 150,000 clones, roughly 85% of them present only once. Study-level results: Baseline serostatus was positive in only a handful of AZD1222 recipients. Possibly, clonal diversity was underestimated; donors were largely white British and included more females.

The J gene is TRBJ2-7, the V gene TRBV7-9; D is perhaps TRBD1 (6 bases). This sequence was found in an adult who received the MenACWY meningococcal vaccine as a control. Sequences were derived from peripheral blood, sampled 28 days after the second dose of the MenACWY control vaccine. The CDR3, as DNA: TGTGCCAGCAGCTTTGGACAGTTCGAGCAGTACTTC. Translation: CASSFGQFEQYF. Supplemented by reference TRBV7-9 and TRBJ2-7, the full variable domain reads DTGVSQNPRHKITKRGQNVTFRCDPISEHNRLYWYRQTLGQGPEFLTYFQNEAQLEKSRLLSDRFSAERPKGSFSTLEIQRTEQGDSAMYLCASSFGQFEQYFGPGTRLTVT.